The 5 T cell receptor beta chains reported below all come from one sample, sequenced in a study of T cells after yellow fever vaccination. TCRdb used MiXCR to reprocess the 5' RACE reads, holding one entry per CDR3 protein. The sample has some 260,000 distinct CDR3 sequences, around 4.9% seen once. The sample here was CD4+ T cells sorted from PBMCs, taken on the day of the yellow fever booster vaccination. The receptors originated from a man younger than 35 who received the YFV17D yellow fever vaccine.

This clonotype appeared a few times. This rearrangement joins TRBV29-1 to TRBJ1-1; 7 positions match TRBD1. Germline V gene sequence: CDR1 SQVTM, CDR2 ANQGSEA. Losses at the gene ends were 5 bases for V and 11 bases for J; bases not matched to a gene: 20. The CDR3 consists of 15 residues. CDR3 sequence reads: CSVFNPGGYRESAFF. The CDR3 DNA is TGCAGCGTTTTTAATCCAGGGGGATATCGGGAATCGGCTTTCTTT.

In DNA form, the CDR3 reads TGTGCCAGCAGCTTAAGTGGTCGGAGATACAATGAGCAGTTCTTC. This sequence encodes CASSLSGRRYNEQFF. V gene TRBV5-6 combines with J gene TRBJ2-1; D remains unclear. This CDR3 has 15 residues. The V end lost 2 bases, the J end lost 4 bases, and 13 bases lay between the germline ends. CDR1 and CDR2 (germline): SGHDT, YYEEEE.

The V call is TRBV12-3 or TRBV12-4, the J call TRBJ2-2, with D perhaps assigned TRBD1 or TRBD2 (5 bases each). This CDR3 region has 16 residues. V was shortened by 5 bases and J by 9 bases, with 22 bases between the two germline ends. The CDR3 loop is CASSLDGTLDYWELFF. The CDR3, as DNA: TGTGCCAGCAGTCTCGACGGGACGCTCGATTACTGGGAGCTGTTTTTT.

This rearrangement joins TRBV3-1 to TRBJ2-3, with TRBD2 as a possible D gene (5 bases). Deletions cut 5 bases from V and 2 bases from J, with 17 bases between. CDR1 is LGHDT, CDR2 YNNKEL, per germline (reference sequence). The length of the CDR3 is 16 residues. The CDR3 DNA reads TGTGCCAGCAGCGCCCGCCGTTGGACTTTCACAGATACGCAGTATTTT. Amino acids: CASSARRWTFTDTQYF.

CDR3 loop: CASSPRGGEGTDTQYF. The CDR3 nucleotides are TGTGCCAGCAGCCCAAGAGGAGGGGAAGGGACAGATACGCAGTATTTT. V usage is TRBV9 and J usage is TRBJ2-3, with D perhaps matching TRBD2 (6 bases). The V gene's germline CDR1 is SGDLS and CDR2 YYNGEE. The CDR3 consists of 16 residues. V was shortened by 4 bases and J by 3 bases, with 18 bases between the two germline ends.